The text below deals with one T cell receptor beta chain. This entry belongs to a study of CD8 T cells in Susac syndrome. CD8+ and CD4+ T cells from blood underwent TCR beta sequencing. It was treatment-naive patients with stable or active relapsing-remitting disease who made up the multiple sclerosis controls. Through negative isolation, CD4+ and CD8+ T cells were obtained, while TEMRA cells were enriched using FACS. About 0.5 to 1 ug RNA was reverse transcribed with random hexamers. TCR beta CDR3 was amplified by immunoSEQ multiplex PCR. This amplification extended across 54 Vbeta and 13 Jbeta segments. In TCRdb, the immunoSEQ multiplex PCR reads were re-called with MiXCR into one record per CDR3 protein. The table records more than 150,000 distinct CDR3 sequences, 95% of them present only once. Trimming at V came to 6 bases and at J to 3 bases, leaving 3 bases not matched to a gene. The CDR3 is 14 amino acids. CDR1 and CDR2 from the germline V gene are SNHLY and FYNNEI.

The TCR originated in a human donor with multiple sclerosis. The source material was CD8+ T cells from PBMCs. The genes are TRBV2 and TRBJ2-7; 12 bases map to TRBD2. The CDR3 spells CASSRLAGVYEQYF. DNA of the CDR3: TGTGCCAGCAGCCGACTAGCGGGGGTCTACGAGCAGTACTTC.